The 7 T cell receptor beta chains below were found in one sample sequenced in a study of T cells in Graves' hyperthyroidism and ophthalmopathy. It was RNA transcripts that yielded the amplified TCR beta CDR3 regions. The study used the HTBI primer set for a first-round RT-PCR of the TCR CDR3. One entry per CDR3 protein results from TCRdb running MiXCR on the multiplex PCR reads. Here the sample spans approximately 700,000 distinct CDR3 sequences, roughly 46% being singletons. The sample consisted of peripheral blood or thyroid tissue (not recorded which). Receptor source: an adult man with Graves' disease, either hyperthyroidism or ophthalmopathy (not recorded which).

The V call is TRBV24-1, the J call TRBJ1-3, with a weak D call TRBD1 (5 bases). V gave up 11 bases and J gave up 0 bases, with 13 bases separating them. The CDR3 runs to 14 residues. Germline V gene sequence: CDR1 KGHDR, CDR2 SFDVKD. This chain's CDR3 is CASSDQGSGNTIYF. Here the CDR3 DNA reads TGTGCCAGCAGCGACCAGGGCTCTGGAAACACCATATATTTT.

This clonotype was counted a few times. The rearrangement joins TRBV7-9 to TRBJ1-1; a possible D gene is TRBD1 (5 bases). The V gene's germline CDR1 is SEHNR and CDR2 FQNEAQ (reference sequence). Deletions cut 3 bases from V and 1 base from J, with 9 bases between. This CDR3 is built from 14 residues. The CDR3 here is CASSLGLKNTEAFF. The CDR3 region has the DNA TGTGCCAGCAGCTTGGGACTAAAGAACACTGAAGCTTTCTTT.

This clonotype has a count of ten or more. This chain joins TRBV7-8 and TRBJ1-3; possible D gene TRBD1, 6 bases. The ends were cut back, 6 bases at V and 1 base at J, with 13 bases in the middle. Germline loops: CDR1 SGHVS, CDR2 FQNEAQ. The CDR3 runs to 15 residues. The CDR3 loop is CASRRDRQSGNTIYF. Written as DNA, the CDR3 is TGTGCCAGCAGACGAGACAGGCAGTCTGGAAACACCATATATTTT. Full variable domain (outside the CDR3, taken from reference TRBV7-8 and TRBJ1-3): GAGVSQSPRYKVAKRGQDVALRCDPISGHVSLFWYQQALGQGPEFLTYFQNEAQLDKSGLPSDRFFAERPEGSVSTLKIQRTQQEDSAVYLCASRRDRQSGNTIYFGEGSWLTVV.

V usage is TRBV15 and J usage is TRBJ1-5; weak D call: TRBD1 (6 bases). Germline V CDR1 and CDR2: LNHNV, YYDKDF (reference sequence). V was shortened by 3 bases and J by 2 bases, with 11 bases between the two germline ends. This CDR3 comprises 15 residues. For the CDR3, the DNA is TGTGCCACCAGCAGTGTCTACAGGGGCAATCAGCCCCAGCATTTT. Amino acid sequence: CATSSVYRGNQPQHF.

The chain uses TRBV12-3 or TRBV12-4 and TRBJ2-2; TRBD2 is a possible D gene (5 bases). The CDR3 covers 14 residues. Trimming pared 2 bases from V and 3 bases from J, leaving 7 bases between. Here the CDR3 reads CASSLTADTGELFF. The CDR3 bases are TGTGCCAGCAGTTTAACAGCGGACACCGGGGAGCTGTTTTTT.

This clonotype occurred a few times. This chain uses TRBV14 with TRBJ1-5; D uncertain. This CDR3 is built from 14 residues. CDR1 and CDR2 (germline): SGHDN, FVKESK. Trimming took off 0 bases at V and 5 bases at J, with 8 bases between the two ends. The CDR3 is CASSQEPGDQPQHF. DNA for the CDR3: TGTGCCAGCAGCCAAGAACCCGGGGATCAGCCCCAGCATTTT.

The J gene is TRBJ1-5, the V gene TRBV19; TRBD1 matches 10 bases. Germline CDR1 reads LNHDA; CDR2 reads SQIVND (reference sequence). V lost 8 bases to trimming and J lost 6 bases; unmatched junction nucleotides: 7. The CDR3 totals 14 residues. CDR3 coding DNA: TGTGCCAGTGACCGGGACAGGGGTGTTCAGCCCCAGCATTTT. It is translated as CASDRDRGVQPQHF.